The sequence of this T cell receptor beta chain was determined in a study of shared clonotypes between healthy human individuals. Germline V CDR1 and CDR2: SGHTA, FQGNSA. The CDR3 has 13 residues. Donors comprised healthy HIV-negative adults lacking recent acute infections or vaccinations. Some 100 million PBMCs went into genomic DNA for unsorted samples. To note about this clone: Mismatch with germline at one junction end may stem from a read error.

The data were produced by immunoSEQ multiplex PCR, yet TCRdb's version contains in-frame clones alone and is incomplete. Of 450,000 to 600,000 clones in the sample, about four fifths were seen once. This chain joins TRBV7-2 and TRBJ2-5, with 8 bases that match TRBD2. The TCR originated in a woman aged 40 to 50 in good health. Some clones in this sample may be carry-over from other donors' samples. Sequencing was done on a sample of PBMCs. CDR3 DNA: TGTGCCAGCAGCCTAGCGGGTTTGGTGACCCAGTACTTC. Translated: CASSLAGLVTQYF.